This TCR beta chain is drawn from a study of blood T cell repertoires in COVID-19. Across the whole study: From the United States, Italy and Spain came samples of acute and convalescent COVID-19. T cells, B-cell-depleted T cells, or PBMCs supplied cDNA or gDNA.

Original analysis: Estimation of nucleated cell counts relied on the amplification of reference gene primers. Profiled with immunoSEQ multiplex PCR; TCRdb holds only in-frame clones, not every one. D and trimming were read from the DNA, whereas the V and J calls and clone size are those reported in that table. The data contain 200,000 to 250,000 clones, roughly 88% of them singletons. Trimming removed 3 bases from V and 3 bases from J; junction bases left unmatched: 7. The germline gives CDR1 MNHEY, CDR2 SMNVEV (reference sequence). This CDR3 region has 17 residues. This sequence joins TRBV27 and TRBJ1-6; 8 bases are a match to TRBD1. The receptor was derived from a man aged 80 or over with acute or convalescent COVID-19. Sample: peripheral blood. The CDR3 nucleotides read TGTGCCAGCAGTTTCAGATCAGGGGGCGACTATAATTCACCCCTCCACTTT. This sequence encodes CASSFRSGGDYNSPLHF.